This TCR beta chain is from a study of blood T cell repertoires in COVID-19. Assay: immunoSEQ multiplex PCR; the TCRdb copy retains only in-frame clones and omits some. The sample lists roughly 130,000 clones, 70% to 80% occurring once. CDR3 length: 14 amino acids. Trimming took 4 bases from V and 2 from J; bases not matched to a gene: 6. Germline V CDR1 and CDR2: SGHRS, YFSETQ. The J gene is TRBJ2-7, the V gene TRBV5-1; 7 nucleotides agree with TRBD1. This clonotype was obtained from a woman between 70 and 85 years old with COVID-19, enrolled during active disease. Material: peripheral blood. CDR3 sequence reads: CASSPGTAPYEQYF. DNA for the CDR3: TGCGCCAGCAGCCCCGGGACAGCACCCTACGAGCAGTACTTC.